The 17 T cell receptor beta chains below all came from one sample that was sequenced in a study of response to subunit inactivated influenza vaccine. TCRdb analysed the RT-PCR reads with MiXCR anew, one entry per CDR3 protein. The table shows about 190,000 distinct CDR3 sequences, with under 15% occurring only once. Sequences were derived from CD8+ T cells sorted from PBMCs, sampled 4 to 6 days after vaccination. The source is a man in his forties or fifties who received an inactivated influenza vaccine.

This clonotype was picked up a small number of times. The CDR3 DNA sequence: TGTGCCAGCAGCCCCCCGGACAGGGGGTCACCCACCGGGGAGCTGTTTTTT. This gives the protein CASSPPDRGSPTGELFF. The chain carries TRBV3-1 and TRBJ2-2, with 10 nucleotides matching TRBD1. From germline, CDR1 is LGHDT and CDR2 YNNKEL (reference sequence). The trim removed 4 bases at V and 4 bases at J, leaving 9 bases unmatched. There are 17 residues in the CDR3.

The rearrangement joins TRBV20-1 to TRBJ2-3, with D maybe TRBD1 (5 bases). Trimming removed 3 bases at V and 2 bases at J, with 9 bases between. The CDR3 sequence is 13 residues long. The germline gives CDR1 DFQATT, CDR2 SNEGSKA (reference sequence). The CDR3, as DNA: TGCAGTGCTAGGGACATTTCCACAGATACGCAGTATTTT. Protein: CSARDISTDTQYF.

This clonotype appeared many times. CDR3 loop: CASSLAGGLLISGANVLTF. CDR3 bases: TGCGCCAGCAGCTTGGCCGGGGGATTGTTGATCTCTGGGGCCAACGTCCTGACTTTC. The V and J genes are TRBV5-1 and TRBJ2-6, with D possibly matching TRBD2 (6 bases). CDR1 and CDR2 from the germline V gene are SGHRS and YFSETQ. The CDR3 covers 19 residues. V was clipped by 0 bases and J by 0 bases, with 16 bases between them. Full variable domain (remainder filled in from reference TRBV5-1 and TRBJ2-6): KAGVTQTPRYLIKTRGQQVTLSCSPISGHRSVSWYQQTPGQGLQFLFEYFSETQRNKGNFPGRFSGRQFSNSRSEMNVSTLELGDSALYLCASSLAGGLLISGANVLTFGAGSRLTVL.

V gene TRBV21-1 combines with J gene TRBJ2-1; no DNA check was done on the table's D call, TRBD2. TRBV21-1 is a recognized pseudogene. The CDR3 covers 21 residues. Here the CDR3 DNA reads TGTGCCAGCAGCATAGCCCCCACGCGCGCGGGAGGGTTCTTTGACTACAATGAGCAGTTCTTC. Protein sequence: CASSIAPTRAGGFFDYNEQFF.

V and J are TRBV7-3 and TRBJ2-1, with D maybe TRBD2 (6 bases). The V gene lost 4 bases and the J gene lost 11 bases, with 15 bases spanning the gap. This CDR3 has 13 amino acids. CDR1 and CDR2 (germline): SGHTA, FQGTGA. The CDR3 DNA sequence: TGTGCCAGCAGCTCATACAGGAGGGAAAAGCAGTTCTTC. Its protein is CASSSYRREKQFF.

This clonotype has only a few counts. The genes are TRBV27 and TRBJ2-3; D call uncertain. This CDR3 is built from 17 residues. Per the germline V gene, CDR1 is MNHEY and CDR2 is SMNVEV (reference sequence). Trimming left V 0 bases short and J 0 bases short, with 13 bases between. The CDR3 DNA follows: TGTGCCAGCAGTTTATCGTTCTACATAACTAGCACAGATACGCAGTATTTT. Protein: CASSLSFYITSTDTQYF.

This rearrangement joins TRBV20-1 to TRBJ2-5, with TRBD2 identical over 8 bases. The CDR3 loop spans 15 amino acids. After removal of 3 bases from V and 1 base from J, the junction contained 7 bases not matched to a gene. Looked up from germline, CDR1 is DFQATT and CDR2 is SNEGSKA (reference sequence). DNA for the CDR3: TGCAGTGCTAGCCACGGGAGGGGGGCCCAAGAGACCCAGTACTTC. It is translated as CSASHGRGAQETQYF.

The chain combines TRBV10-2 with TRBJ1-3, with D hard to call. The CDR3 loop spans 14 amino acids. V lost 7 bases and J lost 0, with 10 bases in between. Germline lookup yields CDR1 WSHSY and CDR2 SAAADI. The CDR3 DNA is TGCGCCAGCAAGATCCACAGCTCTGGAAACACCATATATTTT. It translates to CASKIHSSGNTIYF.

The gene calls are TRBV11-2 and TRBJ2-3, with D uncertain. Germline CDR1 reads SGHAT; CDR2 reads FQNNGV. Deletions cut 0 bases from V and 7 bases from J, with 11 bases between. This CDR3 region has 14 residues. DNA of the CDR3: TGTGCCAGCAGCTTAGATCGCGACTTCAATACGCAGTATTTT. This sequence encodes CASSLDRDFNTQYF.

This clonotype occurred a few times. The chain links TRBV30 to TRBJ2-3; perhaps TRBD1 as D (6 bases). The CDR3 extends over 14 amino acids. The V end was cut by 4 bases, the J end by 3 bases, with 14 bases between. From germline, CDR1 is GTSNPN and CDR2 SVGIG (reference sequence). The CDR3 loop is CAWTRGHSTDTQYF. The CDR3 region has the DNA TGTGCCTGGACCAGGGGTCATAGTACAGATACGCAGTATTTT.

The V and J genes are TRBV3-1 and TRBJ2-3, with a tentative D call TRBD2 (6 bases). The CDR3 contains 14 residues. The germline V gene encodes CDR1 LGHDT and CDR2 YNNKEL (reference sequence). Trimming pared 0 bases from V and 6 bases from J, leaving 10 bases between. The chain's CDR3 is CASSQDPGRDTQYF. Here the CDR3 DNA reads TGTGCCAGCAGCCAAGACCCGGGGAGGGATACGCAGTATTTT.

This clonotype was counted at least ten times. The V and J genes are TRBV5-1 and TRBJ1-1, with D possibly TRBD1 on 6 matching bases. The length of the CDR3 is 16 residues. V was cut by 0 bases and J by 1 base, with 13 bases left in between. CDR1 and CDR2 (germline): SGHRS, YFSETQ. The CDR3 DNA reads TGCGCCAGCAGCTTGGCAGAAGGGGGGCCGAACACTGAAGCTTTCTTT. Encoded protein: CASSLAEGGPNTEAFF. The full variable domain, its missing parts supplied by reference TRBV5-1 and TRBJ1-1, is KAGVTQTPRYLIKTRGQQVTLSCSPISGHRSVSWYQQTPGQGLQFLFEYFSETQRNKGNFPGRFSGRQFSNSRSEMNVSTLELGDSALYLCASSLAEGGPNTEAFFGQGTRLTVV.

This clonotype came up a few times. The chain joins TRBV4-2 to TRBJ2-5; no clear D. Germline-derived CDR1 and CDR2 are LGHNA and YNFKEQ. The CDR3 is made up of 15 amino acids. Trimming pared 0 bases from V and 2 bases from J, leaving 10 bases between. Here the CDR3 reads CASSQDQGAQETQYF. The CDR3 bases are TGTGCCAGCAGCCAAGATCAAGGTGCGCAAGAGACCCAGTACTTC.

This chain uses TRBV28 with TRBJ1-3; D unclear. The CDR3 spans 12 residues. CDR1 is MDHEN and CDR2 is SYDVKM in the germline V gene. V lost 5 bases and J 14 bases, leaving 16 bases between the germline ends. The DNA for the CDR3 is TGTGCCAGCAGTGTAGGACTGAGTCTGCTATATTTT. This gives the protein CASSVGLSLLYF.

This clonotype was seen more than once but under ten times. This chain joins TRBV12-3 or TRBV12-4 and TRBJ2-7; possibly TRBD2 for D (7 bases). The length of the CDR3 is 13 residues. V was cut by 5 bases and J by 6 bases, with 14 bases left in between. The CDR3 is CASSPRGGGEQYF. In nucleotides, the CDR3 is TGTGCCAGCAGTCCGAGGGGGGGGGGCGAGCAGTACTTC.

The chain recombines TRBV20-1 with TRBJ2-1; no definite D call. The CDR3 length is 13 residues. With 4 bases removed from V and 0 bases from J, the gap between germline ends came to 7 bases. Germline lookup yields CDR1 DFQATT and CDR2 SNEGSKA (reference sequence). CDR3 amino acids: CSATAVSYNEQFF. CDR3 coding DNA: TGCAGTGCTACCGCAGTCTCCTACAATGAGCAGTTCTTC.

This clonotype has just a few counts. The chain combines TRBV7-2 with TRBJ2-1; D is unclear. Trimming removed 3 bases from V and 4 bases from J, with 7 bases in between. CDR1 SGHTA and CDR2 FQGNSA come from the germline V gene. The length of the CDR3 is 13 residues. CDR3 amino acids: CASSFTPYNEQFF. The CDR3 DNA is TGTGCCAGCAGCTTTACACCGTACAATGAGCAGTTCTTC.